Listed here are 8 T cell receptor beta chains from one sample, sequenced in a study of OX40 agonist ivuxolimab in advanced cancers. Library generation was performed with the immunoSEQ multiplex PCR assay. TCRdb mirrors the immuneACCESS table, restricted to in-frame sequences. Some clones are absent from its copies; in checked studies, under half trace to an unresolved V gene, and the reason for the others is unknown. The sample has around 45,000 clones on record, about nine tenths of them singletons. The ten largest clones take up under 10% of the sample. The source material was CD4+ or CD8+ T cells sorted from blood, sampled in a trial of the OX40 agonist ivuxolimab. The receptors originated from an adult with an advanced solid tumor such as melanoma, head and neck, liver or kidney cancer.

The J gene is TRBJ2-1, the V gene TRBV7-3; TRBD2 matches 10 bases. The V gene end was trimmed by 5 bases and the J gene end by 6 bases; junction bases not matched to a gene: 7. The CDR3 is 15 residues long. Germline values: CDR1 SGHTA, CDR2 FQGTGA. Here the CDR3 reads CASSPSGRAPNEQFF. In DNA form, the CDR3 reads TGTGCCAGCAGCCCGAGCGGGAGGGCCCCCAATGAGCAGTTCTTC.

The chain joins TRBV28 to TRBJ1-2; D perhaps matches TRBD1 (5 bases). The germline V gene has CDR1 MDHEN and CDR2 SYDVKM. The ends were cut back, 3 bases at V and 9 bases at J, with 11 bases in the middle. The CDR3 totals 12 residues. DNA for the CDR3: TGTGCCAGCAGTTTTCAGGGCCAAAGCTACACCTTC. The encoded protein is CASSFQGQSYTF.

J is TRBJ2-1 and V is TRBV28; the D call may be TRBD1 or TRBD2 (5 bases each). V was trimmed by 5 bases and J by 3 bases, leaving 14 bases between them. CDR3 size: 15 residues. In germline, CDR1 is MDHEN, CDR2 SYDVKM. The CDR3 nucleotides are TGTGCCAGCAGTCCCTCGAGGGGTATCTACAATGAGCAGTTCTTC. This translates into CASSPSRGIYNEQFF.

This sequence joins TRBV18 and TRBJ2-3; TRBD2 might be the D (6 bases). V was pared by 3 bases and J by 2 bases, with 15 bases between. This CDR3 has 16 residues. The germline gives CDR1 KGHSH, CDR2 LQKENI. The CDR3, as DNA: TGTGCCAGCTCACCGTCCCGGGACTCCTTCACAGATACGCAGTATTTT. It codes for CASSPSRDSFTDTQYF.

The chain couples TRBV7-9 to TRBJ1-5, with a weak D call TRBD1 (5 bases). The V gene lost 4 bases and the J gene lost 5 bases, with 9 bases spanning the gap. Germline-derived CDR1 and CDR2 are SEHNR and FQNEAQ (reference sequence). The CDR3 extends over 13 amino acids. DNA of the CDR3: TGTGCCAGCAGCTACACGACAGATCAGCCCCAGCATTTT. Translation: CASSYTTDQPQHF.

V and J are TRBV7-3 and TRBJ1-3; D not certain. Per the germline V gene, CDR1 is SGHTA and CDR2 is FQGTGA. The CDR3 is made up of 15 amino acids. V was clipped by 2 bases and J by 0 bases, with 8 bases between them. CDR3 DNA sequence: TGTGCCAGCAGCTTAGGTGCGGACTCTGGAAACACCATATATTTT. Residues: CASSLGADSGNTIYF.

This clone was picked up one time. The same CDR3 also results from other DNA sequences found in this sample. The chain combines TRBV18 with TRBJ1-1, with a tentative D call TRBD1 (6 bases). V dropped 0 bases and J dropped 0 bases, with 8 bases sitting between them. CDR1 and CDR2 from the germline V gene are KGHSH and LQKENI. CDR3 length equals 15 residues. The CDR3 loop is CASSPPTGLNTEAFF. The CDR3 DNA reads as TGTGCCAGCTCACCACCGACAGGACTGAACACTGAAGCTTTCTTT.

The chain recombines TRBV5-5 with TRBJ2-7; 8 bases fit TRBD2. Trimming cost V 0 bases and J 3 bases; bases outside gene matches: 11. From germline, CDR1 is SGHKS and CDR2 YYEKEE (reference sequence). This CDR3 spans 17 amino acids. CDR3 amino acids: CASSLGDRSGSGYEQYF. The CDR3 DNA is TGTGCCAGCAGCTTGGGGGATCGGAGCGGGAGTGGCTACGAGCAGTACTTC.